Each of the 32 T cell receptor beta chains below was sequenced from the same sample in a study of cytomegalovirus exposure and HLA in healthy donors. Only in-frame clones appear in the TCRdb table, and some are missing; sequencing was by immunoSEQ multiplex PCR. This sample carries roughly 56,000 clones, about 92% of them seen once, and the ten largest clones take about 1.1%. The sample comprised PBMCs. The receptors come from a man younger than 35 in good health and CMV-seronegative.

CDR3: CASSPVRGPGNTIYF. For the CDR3, the DNA is TGTGCCAGCAGCCCCGTCAGGGGGCCTGGAAACACCATATATTTT. This chain joins TRBV21-1 and TRBJ1-3; TRBD1 reflects the table's D call only, with no check against the DNA. TRBV21-1 is shown as a pseudogene. This CDR3 has 15 amino acids.

The V gene is TRBV5-6, the J gene TRBJ2-5; 10 nucleotides align to TRBD2. This CDR3 is built from 17 residues. The J segment lost 1 base and the V segment lost 1 base, leaving 7 bases of the junction unmatched. Per the germline V gene, CDR1 is SGHDT and CDR2 is YYEEEE. The CDR3 sequence is CASSLPLAGVGQETQYF. DNA of the CDR3: TGTGCCAGCAGCTTGCCCCTAGCGGGAGTTGGCCAAGAGACCCAGTACTTC. The full variable domain, completed using reference TRBV5-6 and TRBJ2-5, is DAGVTQSPTHLIKTRGQQVTLRCSPKSGHDTVSWYQQALGQGPQFIFQYYEEEERQRGNFPDRFSGHQFPNYSSELNVNALLLGDSALYLCASSLPLAGVGQETQYFGPGTRLLVL.

J is TRBJ1-2 and V is TRBV7-2; D gene unclear. The germline gives CDR1 SGHTA, CDR2 FQGNSA. This CDR3 has 14 residues. Trimming removed 3 bases from V and 8 bases from J, with 16 bases in between. The CDR3 DNA reads TGTGCCAGCAGCTTGTCACACGGGGTCTACGGCTACACCTTC. It is translated as CASSLSHGVYGYTF.

J is TRBJ2-1 and V is TRBV11-2; no clear D gene. The V end was cut by 3 bases, the J end by 8 bases, with 11 bases between. CDR3 size: 13 residues. In germline, CDR1 is SGHAT, CDR2 FQNNGV. The CDR3 spells CASSLVLRDEQFF. The DNA for the CDR3 is TGTGCCAGCAGCTTGGTCCTCCGGGATGAGCAGTTCTTC.

This chain uses TRBV4-2 with TRBJ1-4; D might be TRBD1 (5 bases). The CDR3 has 17 amino acids. Per the germline V gene, CDR1 is LGHNA and CDR2 is YNFKEQ. Deletions cut 0 bases from V and 7 bases from J, with 18 bases between. In nucleotides, the CDR3 is TGTGCCAGCAGCCAAGATTTAGCGGGGGTGGAAATTGAAAAACTGTTTTTT. Encoded protein: CASSQDLAGVEIEKLFF.

The chain uses TRBV15 and TRBJ2-1, with D uncertain. CDR3 length: 14 amino acids. CDR1 and CDR2 (germline): LNHNV, YYDKDF (reference sequence). V lost 5 bases and J 12 bases, leaving 20 bases between the germline ends. The CDR3 is CATSSEAQGRLQFF. The CDR3 nucleotides are TGTGCCACCAGCTCCGAGGCCCAAGGAAGGTTGCAGTTCTTC.

About this clone: Distinct nucleotide sequences in the sample also encode this CDR3. The V call is TRBV11-2, the J call TRBJ2-1; 11 nucleotides agree with TRBD2. Germline trimming cut 1 base from V and 4 bases from J; bases unmatched to any gene: 3. Germline V gene data show CDR1 as SGHAT and CDR2 as FQNNGV. The CDR3 has 16 amino acids. The CDR3 is CASSLAASGGYNEQFF. The CDR3 bases are TGTGCCAGCAGCTTAGCGGCTAGCGGGGGGTACAATGAGCAGTTCTTC.

The chain has TRBV15 and TRBJ2-7, with D maybe TRBD1 (6 bases). Germline V CDR1 and CDR2: LNHNV, YYDKDF (reference sequence). Trimming removed 3 bases from V and 2 bases from J, with 8 bases in between. The CDR3 loop spans 13 amino acids. The CDR3 here is CATSRDSPYEQYF. The CDR3 bases are TGTGCCACCAGCAGGGACAGCCCCTACGAGCAGTACTTC. Together with reference TRBV15 and TRBJ2-7, the CDR3 gives the full variable domain: DAMVIQNPRYQVTQFGKPVTLSCSQTLNHNVMYWYQQKSSQAPKLLFHYYDKDFNNEADTPDNFQSRRPNTSFCFLDIRSPGLGDTAMYLCATSRDSPYEQYFGPGTRLTVT.

This clone was counted between two and nine times. The rearrangement joins TRBV6-5 to TRBJ2-7, with 13 bases lining up with TRBD2. CDR3 length equals 15 residues. Germline V gives CDR1 MNHEY, CDR2 SVGAGI. The V and J ends lost 7 bases and 5 bases, in that order; junction bases with no gene match: 8. The CDR3 DNA reads TGTGCCAGCACCCCGACTAGCGGGAGGCTCGACGAGCAGTACTTC. This sequence encodes CASTPTSGRLDEQYF.

The chain joins TRBV6-5 to TRBJ2-2, with 9 bases matching TRBD1. V was clipped by 8 bases and J by 3 bases; unmatched bases: 4. The germline V gene encodes CDR1 MNHEY and CDR2 SVGAGI. This CDR3 spans 14 amino acids. This CDR3 is CASDRTGDTGELFF. The CDR3, as DNA: TGTGCCAGCGATAGGACAGGGGACACCGGGGAGCTGTTTTTT.

V is TRBV5-1 and J is TRBJ2-2, with 7 bases aligning to TRBD1. Germline CDR1 reads SGHRS; CDR2 reads YFSETQ. Trimming at V came to 0 bases and at J to 2 bases, leaving 7 bases not matched to a gene. This CDR3 comprises 17 residues. CDR3 amino acids: CASSLEGARANTGELFF. CDR3 bases: TGCGCCAGCAGCTTGGAGGGGGCGCGGGCAAACACCGGGGAGCTGTTTTTT.

This clone was recorded once. This chain joins TRBV11-1 and TRBJ2-3, with 7 nucleotides matching TRBD1. The V segment lost 6 bases and the J segment 1 base; nucleotides outside the gene matches: 4. The CDR3 is 14 amino acids. Germline V gene data show CDR1 as SGHAT and CDR2 as FQDESV (reference sequence). The CDR3 protein is CASRRQGGTDTQYF. Written as DNA, the CDR3 is TGTGCCAGCAGAAGACAGGGTGGCACAGATACGCAGTATTTT.

The genes are TRBV11-2 and TRBJ2-1; TRBD2 matches at 7 bases. The CDR3 is made up of 16 amino acids. V dropped 3 bases and J dropped 6; count of bases not matched to a gene: 11. CDR1 and CDR2 from the germline V gene are SGHAT and FQNNGV. As DNA, the CDR3 is TGTGCCAGCAGCTTTGGGGGGGAGGGAGGGATCAATGAGCAGTTCTTC. It encodes CASSFGGEGGINEQFF.

This clone was seen a single time. CDR3 sequence: CASGTYGETQYF. The CDR3 DNA reads TGCGCCAGCGGGACATACGGTGAGACCCAGTACTTC. The chain joins TRBV4-1 to TRBJ2-5; tentative D call: TRBD1 (6 bases). Germline lookup yields CDR1 MGHRA and CDR2 YSYEKL. Trimming stripped 8 bases from V and 5 bases from J, with 12 bases between. The CDR3 covers 12 residues.

V and J are TRBV2 and TRBJ2-7, with D tentatively TRBD2 (6 bases). There are 14 residues in the CDR3. Germline V lookup: CDR1 SNHLY, CDR2 FYNNEI. Trimming left V 8 bases short and J 0 bases short, with 14 bases between. This CDR3 reads CASGRDGSSYEQYF. In nucleotides, the CDR3 is TGTGCCAGCGGCCGGGACGGGAGCTCCTACGAGCAGTACTTC.

The chain couples TRBV7-9 to TRBJ2-1; a possible D gene is TRBD2 (6 bases). Germline assignment: CDR1 SEHNR and CDR2 FQNEAQ (reference sequence). The CDR3 consists of 15 residues. Trimming cost V 2 bases and J 3 bases, with 11 bases left between them. The DNA for the CDR3 is TGTGCCAGCAGCTTACCGCTAGCGAGCTACAATGAGCAGTTCTTC. Encoded protein: CASSLPLASYNEQFF.

This clone appeared once. The V gene is TRBV28, the J gene TRBJ1-1; D gene ambiguous. The CDR3 has 13 residues. The V gene's germline CDR1 is MDHEN and CDR2 SYDVKM. Trimming took off 3 bases at V and 1 base at J, with 6 bases between the two ends. The CDR3 DNA reads TGTGCCAGCAGTTTTAACTGGAACACTGAAGCTTTCTTT. This encodes CASSFNWNTEAFF.

The V call is TRBV19, the J call TRBJ2-3; 10 nucleotides line up with TRBD2. The CDR3 runs to 16 residues. Germline CDR1 is LNHDA and CDR2 is SQIVND (reference sequence). Trimming removed 5 bases from V and 3 bases from J; junction bases left unmatched: 8. The chain's CDR3 is CASSPGLAGATDTQYF. In DNA form, the CDR3 reads TGTGCCAGTAGTCCTGGCCTAGCGGGAGCTACAGATACGCAGTATTTT.

The chain links TRBV7-2 to TRBJ2-5, with TRBD1 matching over 8 bases. The junction had 13 bases not matched to a gene; V was cut back by 5 bases and J by 5 bases. Germline loops: CDR1 SGHTA, CDR2 FQGNSA. This CDR3 contains 16 residues. This CDR3 is CASSPPPTGDGETQYF. CDR3 DNA: TGTGCCAGCAGCCCGCCTCCGACAGGGGATGGGGAGACCCAGTACTTC.

This sequence joins TRBV27 and TRBJ2-7, with 8 bases fitting TRBD1. The germline CDR1 and CDR2 sequences are MNHEY and SMNVEV (reference sequence). The CDR3 extends over 15 amino acids. V was clipped by 6 bases and J by 5 bases; unmatched bases: 12. DNA of the CDR3: TGTGCCAGCAGCCTAGAGGGGACAGGTTTCCACGAGCAGTACTTC. Amino acid sequence: CASSLEGTGFHEQYF.

CDR3 bases: TGTGCCAGCAGCTTAGAGGGGACTAGCGGGAGATTTTACAATGAGCAGTTCTTC. This sequence encodes CASSLEGTSGRFYNEQFF. The chain has TRBV7-2 and TRBJ2-1, with TRBD2 matching over 14 bases. V was clipped by 1 base and J by 4 bases; unmatched bases: 6. CDR1 and CDR2 from the germline V gene are SGHTA and FQGNSA. The CDR3 consists of 18 residues.

Within the sample, this clone is medium-sized (0.01 to 0.1%). The chain links TRBV5-1 to TRBJ1-4; D gene uncertain. Per the germline V gene, CDR1 is SGHRS and CDR2 is YFSETQ. Trimming took 4 bases from V and 0 from J, leaving 13 bases between them. This CDR3 is 16 amino acids long. The CDR3 bases are TGCGCCAGCAGCCGTTCGGGGAACCCAACTAATGAAAAACTGTTTTTT. Encoded protein: CASSRSGNPTNEKLFF.

The V and J genes are TRBV10-3 and TRBJ2-1, with 8 nucleotides matching TRBD2. The V segment lost 7 bases and the J segment 9 bases; nucleotides outside the gene matches: 8. This CDR3 spans 13 amino acids. Per germline, CDR1 ENHRY and CDR2 SYGVKD. This CDR3 reads CAIKERERGEQFF. Written as DNA, the CDR3 is TGTGCCATCAAGGAGCGGGAGAGAGGTGAGCAGTTCTTC.

This chain joins TRBV9 and TRBJ2-3, with a tentative D call TRBD2 (6 bases). Looked up from germline, CDR1 is SGDLS and CDR2 is YYNGEE. The CDR3 is made up of 15 amino acids. V was shortened by 1 base and J by 2 bases, with 11 bases between the two germline ends. The CDR3 loop is CASSVLPSVTDTQYF. DNA of the CDR3: TGTGCCAGCAGCGTATTGCCTAGCGTCACAGATACGCAGTATTTT.

The chain carries TRBV4-1 and TRBJ1-5; D is unclear. The CDR3 is 14 amino acids. Germline CDR1 MGHRA, CDR2 YSYEKL. The V end was cut by 5 bases, the J end by 4 bases, with 12 bases between. The CDR3 sequence: CASSYLAVNQPQHF. In nucleotides, the CDR3 is TGCGCCAGCAGCTATTTGGCAGTTAATCAGCCCCAGCATTTT.

The chain is built from TRBV11-3 and TRBJ2-3; D is possibly TRBD2 (6 bases). Germline V gene sequence: CDR1 SGHNT, CDR2 YENEEA. Trimming took 6 bases from V and 0 from J, leaving 13 bases between them. The CDR3 is 15 amino acids. CDR3 protein: CASSPGGESTDTQYF. For the CDR3, the DNA is TGTGCCAGCAGTCCAGGCGGGGAAAGCACAGATACGCAGTATTTT.

The J gene is TRBJ2-7, the V gene TRBV9; TRBD1 aligns across 7 bases. The CDR3 is 14 residues long. J was trimmed by 7 bases and V by 0 bases; bases with no gene match: 7. Germline V CDR1 and CDR2: SGDLS, YYNGEE. CDR3 DNA: TGTGCCAGCAGCGTAGATTTAGGGGGCAGGGAGCAGTACTTC. It yields the protein CASSVDLGGREQYF.

The chain is built from TRBV6-1 and TRBJ1-4; D is undetermined. V was cut by 8 bases and J by 10 bases, with 23 bases left in between. This CDR3 is built from 15 residues. Germline-derived CDR1 and CDR2 are MNHNS and SASEGT. The CDR3 DNA follows: TGTGCCAGCTCGGTGGGGTCGGCAGCGGAAGGAAAACTGTTTTTT. Protein product: CASSVGSAAEGKLFF.

CDR3 in DNA: TGTGCCAGCAGTTTGCGGCGGAGGAACACCGGGGAGCTGTTTTTT. It codes for CASSLRRRNTGELFF. The rearrangement joins TRBV27 to TRBJ2-2; D is ambiguous. This CDR3 spans 15 amino acids. Trimming removed 3 bases at V and 1 base at J, with 9 bases between. Germline assignment: CDR1 MNHEY and CDR2 SMNVEV (reference sequence).

V and J are TRBV28 and TRBJ2-1; TRBD2 aligns across 9 bases. Trimming removed 8 bases from V and 6 bases from J; junction bases left unmatched: 5. CDR1 is MDHEN, CDR2 SYDVKM, per germline. The CDR3 has 13 residues. As DNA, the CDR3 is TGTGCCAGCCGCGGGAGGGCGGGCAATGAGCAGTTCTTC. This codes for CASRGRAGNEQFF.

V is TRBV28 and J is TRBJ1-3, with 7 positions matching TRBD1. The V segment lost 4 bases and the J segment 2 bases; nucleotides outside the gene matches: 5. The CDR3 consists of 15 residues. CDR1 and CDR2 from the germline V gene are MDHEN and SYDVKM. Written as DNA, the CDR3 is TGTGCCAGCAGTTCCCTCGACAGGGCTGGAAACACCATATATTTT. As protein: CASSSLDRAGNTIYF.

This clone was found once. The genes are TRBV11-2 and TRBJ2-5, with 7 nucleotides matching TRBD2. V lost 1 base and J lost 4; bases outside the gene matches: 6. This CDR3 comprises 15 residues. The V gene's germline CDR1 is SGHAT and CDR2 FQNNGV. The CDR3 coding sequence is TGTGCCAGCAGCTTAGTGGCGGGGGAGGGAGAGACCCAGTACTTC. Translating gives CASSLVAGEGETQYF.